This TCR beta chain originates from a study of shared clonotypes between healthy human individuals (dated by TCRdb to 2019 to 2021). For the wider study: The cohort included a few men and a couple of women between 18 and 49 years of age. Per donor, three plates each were used for CD4 naive and CD4 memory, two for CD8 naive, and one for CD8 memory. To estimate repertoire size and how much clonotypes are shared between individuals, the study performed deep sequencing of blood TCR repertoires from about five healthy adults. To increase sequencing depth and limit assay-specific biases, TCR repertoire library preparation and sequencing were carried out by different laboratories using diverse techniques. Between about 0.94 and 8.9 billion PBMCs per donor were obtained by leukapheresis.

Counted from cysteine to phenylalanine, this CDR3 has 14 amino acids. The entry retains the CDR3 DNA only, 42 bases that are in frame from base 1. V is cut back by 4 bases and J by 4 bases, with 4 bases in the junction unmatched. CDR1 and CDR2 are drawn from the germline V gene (reference sequence): LNHDA, SQIVND. As for this clone: Its antigen target is currently unknown. Qualities for individual bases were not recorded, and no much larger clone is one base off.

The donors were healthy, HIV-negative adults who had no recently reported acute infections or vaccinations. Only Caucasian adults living in Nashville, Tennessee, USA were represented among the donors. CD4+ T cells were enriched through magnetic negative selection, after which naive cells were positively selected on CD45RA and the remaining negative fraction served as the memory subset. After blood collection by leukapheresis, PBMCs were isolated using Ficoll-Histopaque density gradient centrifugation and then cryopreserved in the vapor phase of liquid nitrogen. Analytical flow cytometry was used to check the purity and quantity of each magnetically sorted T cell population. Genomic DNA was isolated from each sorted fraction and quantified by UV absorbance on a Nanodrop 2000c. TCR CDR3 regions were amplified from genomic DNA by multiplex PCR using the deep immunoSEQ assay. Genomic DNA extracted from each cell subset was distributed evenly over all wells of several immunoSEQ 96-well plates, and each plate served as one replicate. For sorted subsets, each replicate PCR was loaded with approximately 200 ng genomic DNA, equivalent to some 31,000 T cell genomes. The purified libraries were quantified using a Qubit 3.0 fluorometer, sized with a Bioanalyzer 2100, and then quantified again using the KAPA Library Quantification kit. A separate single-read 150-cycle Illumina NextSeq 550 flow cell was used to sequence each immunoSEQ 96-well plate. The source study handled its data this way. Because the immunoSEQ output held only junctional sequences and lacked quality scores, the filtering could not match the filtering applied to full-length reads. Sequences were annotated with PyIR, a Python wrapper for IgBLAST v1.9, using IMGT germline references to assign V/J genes and CDR3. Reads were removed for weak V/J assignments (E-value above 1e-6), missing CDR3, stop codons, out-of-frame junctions, or ambiguous translated residues. V3J clonotypes were defined as sequences sharing an identical inferred V gene, J gene, and CDR3 amino acid sequence. To compute the percentage overlap between repertoires, the number of shared unique clonotypes was divided by the size of the smaller repertoire. Repertoire richness was assessed with RTK rarefaction, the Chao1 estimator, and Recon v2.1 estimates of unobserved clonotypes. For all TCRbeta clonotypes obtained by the gDNA method from a few donors, generation probabilities were computed with OLGA. TCRdb's version of the immuneACCESS table is confined to in-frame rearrangements and falls short of the full clone set. An unresolved V gene accounts for under half of the shortfall where checked; the remainder is of unknown origin. V and J calls and clone size are as listed in that table; D and trimming were resolved from the DNA. The sample data list about 1.5 million clones, and 98% of these were observed just once. 0.4% to 0.55% of the sample rests with the top ten.

Paper-wide results and their limitations: About 4.5% of naive CD4, approximately 3.7% of naive CD8, roughly 2.4% of memory CD4, and 0.35% to 0.4% of memory CD8 clonotypes were shared across a few donors. Estimated clonotype richness was generally larger for naive than for memory subsets. Even with the large sequencing depth, rarefaction of the sorted-subset datasets indicated that sequencing was incomplete. The small number of donors limited the genetic and exposure-history diversity represented. Pairwise subsampling led to the expectation that sequencing depth would affect the degree of clonotype sharing among donors. Compared with non-shared clonotypes, the clonotypes found in all four sorted-subset donors had higher generation probabilities. Sampling was restricted to blood, and TCR repertoires in tissues likely differ from the TCR repertoires found in blood.

Recombination joined TRBV19 with TRBJ1-5; 7 bases in the junction line up with TRBD1. The receptor comes from a man between 25 and 39 years old in good health. Sequencing used naive CD4+ T cells sorted from blood. The cell subset or site label corresponds to: CD45RA+ positively selected. This receptor has the CDR3 CASSTWDRNQPQHF. Read as DNA, the sequence is TGTGCCAGTAGTACCTGGGACAGAAATCAGCCCCAGCATTTT.